What follows are 22 T cell receptor beta chains derived from one specimen sequenced in a study. TCRdb re-called the 5' RACE reads through MiXCR, storing one row per CDR3 protein. The sample includes approximately 37,000 distinct CDR3 sequences, 15% to 20% of them seen just once. The sample consisted of naive CD4+ T cells sorted from a lymph node. Subset of the sample: naive CD4+ T cells, CD4+CD45RA+CD25-. These receptors came from a female donor with breast cancer.

This clonotype was found many times. The CDR3 spells CASRSSGGEAFF. The CDR3 DNA is TGTGCCAGCAGATCTTCTGGGGGTGAAGCTTTCTTT. The chain recombines TRBV6-1 with TRBJ1-1, with D perhaps matching TRBD1 (5 bases). V gave up 6 bases and J gave up 7 bases, with 12 bases separating them. CDR1 and CDR2 (germline): MNHNS, SASEGT. CDR3 size: 12 residues.

The chain is built from TRBV25-1 and TRBJ2-7; D is ambiguous. V was trimmed by 3 bases and J by 4 bases, leaving 4 bases between them. Looked up from germline, CDR1 is MGHDK and CDR2 is SYGVNS. The CDR3 length is 11 residues. The CDR3 DNA follows: TGTGCCAGCAGTGACCTATACGAGCAGTACTTC. Translating gives CASSDLYEQYF.

The rearrangement links TRBV7-6 to TRBJ1-1; a weak D match, TRBD1 (5 bases). The CDR3 runs to 13 residues. Trimming removed 5 bases at V and 1 base at J, with 8 bases between. Per germline, CDR1 SGHVS and CDR2 FNYEAQ. This CDR3 reads CASSRDWNTEAFF. For the CDR3, the DNA is TGTGCCAGCAGCCGGGACTGGAACACTGAAGCTTTCTTT.

This clonotype showed up just a few times. The chain joins TRBV28 to TRBJ2-5; D is unclear. From germline, CDR1 is MDHEN and CDR2 SYDVKM. The CDR3 spans 11 residues. The V end lost 7 bases, the J end lost 0 bases, and 3 bases lay between the germline ends. DNA of the CDR3: TGTGCCAGCACTTACCAAGAGACCCAGTACTTC. Amino acid sequence: CASTYQETQYF.

This clonotype was observed at least ten times. The chain uses TRBV29-1 and TRBJ1-2; TRBD1 agrees at 9 bases. The CDR3 is 13 amino acids. Unmatched junction bases numbered 8, after V lost 6 bases and J lost 6 bases. The germline V gene encodes CDR1 SQVTM and CDR2 ANQGSEA. This CDR3 is CSVRAGTGNGYTF. The CDR3 DNA is TGCAGCGTCCGAGCCGGGACAGGGAATGGCTACACCTTC.

This clonotype was detected ten times or more. V and J are TRBV6-5 and TRBJ2-7; TRBD2 is a possible D gene (5 bases). Trimming stripped 1 base from V and 3 bases from J, with 13 bases between. CDR3 length: 15 amino acids. Per germline, CDR1 MNHEY and CDR2 SVGAGI. CDR3 residues: CASSYLDAGVYEQYF. The CDR3 DNA sequence: TGTGCCAGCAGTTACTTAGACGCGGGTGTCTACGAGCAGTACTTC.

In this sample, this clonotype turned up a few times. The chain recombines TRBV4-3 with TRBJ2-3; 9 bases are shared with TRBD1. Germline V gives CDR1 LGHNA, CDR2 YSLEER. V trimming: 1 base; J trimming: 6 bases; junction bases outside the gene matches: 8. The CDR3 runs to 16 residues. Here the CDR3 reads CASSQGTTGGSDTQYF. The CDR3 bases are TGCGCCAGCAGCCAAGGTACGACAGGGGGTTCGGATACGCAGTATTTT.

This clonotype was detected only a few times. This chain joins TRBV12-3 or TRBV12-4 and TRBJ1-5; 7 positions match TRBD1. V shed 5 bases, J shed 1 base, and the junction held 2 bases outside the gene matches. This CDR3 region has 14 residues. CDR3 sequence reads: CASSGQVSNQPQHF. CDR3 DNA sequence: TGTGCCAGCAGTGGACAGGTGAGCAATCAGCCCCAGCATTTT.

The chain couples TRBV15 to TRBJ2-2, with no clear D. Trimming stripped 1 base from V and 7 bases from J, with 10 bases between. The CDR3 runs 14 residues. Germline V gene lookup returns CDR1 LNHNV and CDR2 YYDKDF (reference sequence). CDR3 region: CATSRVLTGGELFF. Here the CDR3 DNA reads TGTGCCACCAGCAGAGTCCTAACCGGCGGGGAGCTGTTTTTT.

To note about this clonotype: With a much larger clone just one base away, this may be a read error. V is TRBV6-5 and J is TRBJ1-5; TRBD1 matches 11 bases. The CDR3 totals 16 residues. CDR1 and CDR2 from the germline V gene are MNHEY and SVGAGI. CDR3 sequence (DNA): TGTGTCAGCAGCCCTGGACAGGGGGCCAGAGGACAGCCCCAGCATTTT. It encodes CVSSPGQGARGQPQHF.

The V gene is TRBV28, the J gene TRBJ1-1, with TRBD1 as a possible D gene (6 bases). In germline, CDR1 is MDHEN, CDR2 SYDVKM. V lost 7 bases and J 4 bases, leaving 13 bases between the germline ends. The CDR3 contains 13 residues. The CDR3 spells CASISGQFTEAFF. The CDR3 bases are TGTGCCAGCATCTCAGGACAGTTCACTGAAGCTTTCTTT.

This clonotype has at least ten counts. This chain links TRBV20-1 with TRBJ1-1; D is uncertain. There are 15 residues in the CDR3. Germline CDR1 DFQATT, CDR2 SNEGSKA (reference sequence). The V gene lost 2 bases and the J gene lost 0 bases, with 13 bases spanning the gap. CDR3: CSARKDPGMNTEAFF. For the CDR3, the DNA is TGCAGTGCTAGAAAAGACCCCGGAATGAACACTGAAGCTTTCTTT.

A few counts support this clonotype. The CDR3 coding sequence is TGTGCCAGCACCTTTGGGACAGGGGGCGCCGGGCCGCAGTATTTT. Its protein product is CASTFGTGGAGPQYF. The J gene is TRBJ2-3, the V gene TRBV12-3 or TRBV12-4; 12 nucleotides align to TRBD1. Unmatched junction bases numbered 12, after V lost 7 bases and J lost 10 bases. The CDR3 covers 15 residues.

A word on this clonotype: At one of its ends the junction is not consistent with the germline gene, which may arise from a read error. The gene calls are TRBV5-1 and TRBJ1-1; D gene uncertain. Germline V gene lookup returns CDR1 SGHRS and CDR2 YFSETQ. CDR3 length: 13 residues. The DNA of the CDR3 is TGCGCCAGCAGCCCCGGAGTTAGACCTGAAGCTCTCTTT. Translation: CASSPGVRPEALF.

This clonotype was counted many times. The chain employs TRBV6-2 or TRBV6-3 and TRBJ2-1, with D possibly being TRBD2 (6 bases). In germline, CDR1 is MNHEY, CDR2 SVGEGT. The CDR3 has 15 amino acids. Trimming stripped 2 bases from V and 2 bases from J, with 10 bases between. CDR3 region: CASSYPGDPYNEQFF. The CDR3 coding sequence is TGTGCCAGCAGTTACCCGGGGGACCCCTACAATGAGCAGTTCTTC.

The rearrangement links TRBV7-2 to TRBJ2-3; D ambiguous. This CDR3 region has 14 residues. In germline, CDR1 is SGHTA, CDR2 FQGNSA. V lost 5 bases and J lost 1, with 10 bases in between. The CDR3 protein is CASSQSPGTDTQYF. Here the CDR3 DNA reads TGTGCCAGCAGCCAGAGTCCGGGCACAGATACGCAGTATTTT.

The chain recombines TRBV7-8 with TRBJ2-4; the D gene is possibly TRBD2 (7 bases). Germline loops: CDR1 SGHVS, CDR2 FQNEAQ. V dropped 3 bases and J dropped 13 bases, with 25 bases sitting between them. The CDR3 spans 16 residues. The CDR3 DNA reads TGTGCCAGCAGCTTGGGGGGGCCCAGAAACGGAGTGCCACAGTACTTC. This gives the protein CASSLGGPRNGVPQYF.

This clonotype showed up many times. The rearrangement joins TRBV4-2 to TRBJ1-3; D unresolved. V lost 3 bases and J 0 bases, leaving 15 bases between the germline ends. The V gene's germline CDR1 is LGHNA and CDR2 YNFKEQ. The CDR3 contains 17 residues. CDR3 DNA sequence: TGTGCCAGCAGCCACTCCGATCCGCCAAGCTCTGGAAACACCATATATTTT. Protein: CASSHSDPPSSGNTIYF.

The chain employs TRBV6-1 and TRBJ1-1; D gene uncertain. The CDR3 has 11 amino acids. Germline-derived CDR1 and CDR2 are MNHNS and SASEGT. V was trimmed by 7 bases and J by 11 bases, leaving 14 bases between them. DNA for the CDR3: TGTGCCAGCATGGCTTTTTGGACGGCTTTCTTT. Its translation is CASMAFWTAFF.

The V gene is TRBV5-1, the J gene TRBJ2-1; maybe TRBD1 (6 bases). From germline, CDR1 is SGHRS and CDR2 YFSETQ. V was clipped by 4 bases and J by 13 bases, with 18 bases between them. The CDR3 has 13 residues. DNA for the CDR3: TGCGCCAGCAGCGAACCGGGACACCTCACTCAGTTCTTC. It is translated as CASSEPGHLTQFF. The whole variable domain, remainder taken from reference TRBV5-1 and TRBJ2-1, is KAGVTQTPRYLIKTRGQQVTLSCSPISGHRSVSWYQQTPGQGLQFLFEYFSETQRNKGNFPGRFSGRQFSNSRSEMNVSTLELGDSALYLCASSEPGHLTQFFGPGTRLTVL.

This clonotype has only a few counts. The chain employs TRBV7-3 and TRBJ2-1, with D perhaps matching TRBD1 (6 bases). The CDR3 sequence is 14 residues long. Germline V CDR1 and CDR2: SGHTA, FQGTGA. Trimming removed 3 bases at V and 10 bases at J, with 16 bases between. The CDR3 spells CASSLGAVGREQFF. DNA for the CDR3: TGTGCCAGCAGCTTGGGGGCCGTGGGGCGAGAGCAGTTCTTC.

The chain employs TRBV20-1 and TRBJ1-1; 7 bases fit TRBD1. Germline V CDR1 and CDR2: DFQATT, SNEGSKA (reference sequence). The CDR3 sequence is 15 residues long. With V trimmed by 0 bases and J by 1 base, 5 bases remained unmatched. CDR3 in amino acids: CSARDANRGNTEAFF. The CDR3 nucleotides read TGCAGTGCTAGAGATGCCAACAGGGGGAACACTGAAGCTTTCTTT.